This is a list of T cell receptor beta chains from one sample in a study of blood T cells in healthy people across ages. TCRdb recomputed calls from the 5' RACE reads with MiXCR, one row per CDR3 protein. Among some 900,000 distinct CDR3 sequences listed, approximately 49% were seen once. Sequenced: blood. These receptors all stem from a man aged 25 to 40 in good health. Both conserved end residues are part of each CDR3. A D gene is named only where the DNA matches it firmly. Not all rows give a size; the values are once, few, many and, for expanded clones, a class.

J gene,V gene,clone size,D gene,CDR3 protein,CDR3 DNA
TRBJ2-7,TRBV13,-,-,CASSFNLGRGGNEQYF,TGTGCCAGCAGCTTTAATCTGGGCAGGGGAGGGAACGAGCAGTACTTC
TRBJ2-3,TRBV5-1,-,-,CASSLAEGGADTQYF,TGCGCCAGCAGCTTGGCCGAGGGGGGCGCAGATACGCAGTATTTT
TRBJ2-5,TRBV20-1,-,TRBD1,CSTIDRGNLVKSQETQYF,TGCAGTACGATCGACAGGGGCAACTTAGTTAAATCACAAGAGACCCAGTACTTC
TRBJ1-2,TRBV24-1,once,-,CATSDLDSSWGYTF,TGTGCCACCAGTGATCTGGACAGCTCCTGGGGCTACACCTTC
TRBJ1-2,TRBV28,-,-,CASVARSYGYTF,TGTGCCAGCGTGGCCAGAAGCTATGGCTACACCTTC
TRBJ2-5,TRBV10-2,-,-,CASSSTRVETQYF,TGCGCCAGCAGTTCTACTAGAGTTGAGACCCAGTACTTC
TRBJ1-2,TRBV7-9,-,TRBD1,CASRPRTGDESYGYTF,TGTGCCAGCAGACCCAGGACAGGGGACGAGAGCTATGGCTACACCTTC
TRBJ2-3,TRBV20-1,-,TRBD2,CSARDLGGTSPDTQYF,TGCAGTGCTAGAGATCTGGGGGGGACTAGCCCAGATACGCAGTATTTT
TRBJ2-3,TRBV7-2,-,TRBD2,CASSHSGASQYF,TGTGCCAGCAGCCATAGCGGGGCATCGCAGTATTTT
TRBJ2-7,TRBV11-1,few,-,CASSSWGYEQYF,TGTGCCAGCAGCTCATGGGGTTACGAGCAGTACTTC
TRBJ1-1,TRBV2,-,TRBD1,CASSVGDRKAFF,TGTGCCAGCAGTGTGGGGGACAGGAAAGCTTTCTTT
TRBJ2-5,TRBV20-1,few,-,CSGARESGSQETQYF,TGCAGTGGCGCTCGGGAGTCGGGTAGCCAAGAGACCCAGTACTTC
TRBJ2-1,TRBV10-2,-,-,CASSISLRQSNEQFF,TGCGCCAGCAGCATTTCTTTAAGGCAAAGCAATGAGCAGTTCTTC
TRBJ2-3,TRBV7-7,-,TRBD2,CASSPQTSGGSDTQYF,TGTGCCAGCAGCCCACAGACTAGCGGGGGTTCAGATACGCAGTATTTT
TRBJ1-4,TRBV7-6,-,-,CASSLGATDEELFF,TGTGCCAGCAGCTTAGGAGCGACGGATGAAGAACTGTTTTTT
TRBJ2-3,TRBV10-3,-,TRBD1,CAISIGQGATDTQYF,TGTGCCATCAGTATAGGACAGGGGGCAACAGATACGCAGTATTTT
TRBJ1-2,TRBV3-1,-,-,CAGSASGNGYTF,TGTGCCGGCAGCGCGAGTGGGAATGGCTACACCTTC
TRBJ1-1,TRBV4-1,-,-,CASSQDQRAEAFF,TGCGCCAGCAGCCAAGACCAACGCGCTGAAGCTTTCTTT
TRBJ2-3,TRBV4-3,-,TRBD2,CASSQDPGGADTQYF,TGCGCCAGCAGCCAAGATCCCGGGGGGGCAGATACGCAGTATTTT
TRBJ2-1,TRBV6-6,-,-,CASSSSQVSYNEQFF,TGTGCCAGCAGTTCCAGCCAGGTCTCCTACAATGAGCAGTTCTTC
TRBJ1-1,TRBV7-3,-,TRBD1,CASSSRQGQDTEAFF,TGTGCCAGCAGCTCCCGACAGGGACAGGACACTGAAGCTTTCTTT
TRBJ2-1,TRBV15,many,TRBD2,CATSRDGNSGGFNEQFF,TGTGCCACCAGCAGAGATGGGAATAGCGGGGGGTTTAATGAGCAGTTCTTC
TRBJ2-7,TRBV29-1,many,-,CSVAGERYEQYF,TGCAGCGTTGCGGGGGAACGTTACGAGCAGTACTTC
TRBJ1-2,TRBV7-2,many,-,CASSLEGGYGYTF,TGTGCCAGCAGCTTAGAGGGGGGGTATGGCTACACCTTC
TRBJ1-1,TRBV20-1,few,-,CSARGSVSEAFF,TGCAGTGCTAGAGGCAGTGTTAGTGAAGCTTTCTTT
TRBJ1-2,TRBV20-1,few,-,CSANARGGGNYGYTF,TGCAGTGCCAACGCCCGAGGGGGGGGTAACTATGGCTACACCTTC
TRBJ2-7,TRBV6-1,-,-,CASINRGGDEQYF,TGTGCCAGCATCAACAGGGGAGGGGACGAGCAGTACTTC
TRBJ1-1,TRBV12-3/TRBV12-4,-,TRBD1,CASRNRDRGSDTGAFF,TGTGCCAGCAGAAACCGGGACAGGGGTTCTGACACTGGAGCTTTCTTT
TRBJ2-7,TRBV27,-,-,CASSLVESREQYF,TGTGCCAGCAGTTTGGTCGAGAGCCGCGAGCAGTACTTC
TRBJ2-3,TRBV4-1,few,TRBD2,CASSQDKLAGTAKTDTQYF,TGCGCCAGCAGCCAAGATAAGCTAGCGGGGACGGCGAAGACAGATACGCAGTATTTT
TRBJ2-1,TRBV29-1,-,-,CSVEGREQFF,TGCAGCGTTGAGGGTCGCGAGCAGTTCTTC
TRBJ2-5,TRBV29-1,-,-,CSVRGDSAAGQQYF,TGCAGCGTTAGGGGGGACAGTGCAGCTGGTCAGCAGTACTTC
TRBJ2-7,TRBV10-3,-,-,CAIRGSGDGEQYF,TGTGCCATCAGAGGATCGGGGGACGGTGAGCAGTACTTC
TRBJ1-2,TRBV12-3/TRBV12-4,few,TRBD1,CASSSGQGLGGYTF,TGTGCCAGCAGCTCTGGACAGGGGCTTGGTGGCTACACCTTC
TRBJ2-7,TRBV7-9,few,TRBD2,CASSPGLAITYEQYF,TGTGCCAGCAGCCCGGGACTAGCGATTACCTACGAGCAGTACTTC
TRBJ1-2,TRBV4-1,few,-,CASSQRGHYGYTF,TGCGCCAGCAGCCAACGGGGGCACTATGGCTACACCTTC
TRBJ2-1,TRBV6-5,few,-,CASAPGPWNEQFF,TGTGCCAGCGCCCCCGGGCCGTGGAATGAGCAGTTCTTC
TRBJ2-1,TRBV28,-,-,CASSFMRGGNNEQFF,TGTGCCAGCAGTTTTATGAGGGGGGGAAACAATGAGCAGTTCTTC
TRBJ2-3,TRBV4-3,few,-,CASSHIAVPDTQYF,TGCGCCAGCAGCCACATAGCGGTCCCGGATACGCAGTATTTT
TRBJ2-7,TRBV15,-,-,CATSRTRTETYEQYF,TGTGCCACCAGCAGAACAAGGACAGAGACCTACGAGCAGTACTTC
TRBJ2-1,TRBV6-1,few,TRBD2,CASSGGLAASYNEQFF,TGTGCCAGCAGTGGGGGACTAGCGGCTTCCTACAATGAGCAGTTCTTC
TRBJ2-7,TRBV9,-,TRBD2,CASSRGGLAGSYEQYF,TGTGCCAGCAGCCGTGGAGGTCTAGCGGGCAGCTACGAGCAGTACTTC
TRBJ2-3,TRBV3-1,once,TRBD1,CASSRESGTGGRDTQYF,TGTGCCAGCAGCCGAGAATCCGGGACAGGGGGTCGAGATACGCAGTATTTT
TRBJ2-7,TRBV20-1,many,TRBD2,CSARGSGGFFYEQYF,TGCAGTGCCCGAGGGAGCGGGGGGTTCTTCTACGAGCAGTACTTC
TRBJ2-1,TRBV20-1,-,TRBD2,CSALPGLAGGKDNEQFF,TGCAGTGCCCTCCCGGGACTAGCGGGGGGGAAAGACAATGAGCAGTTCTTC
TRBJ2-7,TRBV7-2,-,-,CASSLRSGEQYF,TGTGCCAGCAGCTTACGGTCGGGCGAGCAGTACTTC
TRBJ1-1,TRBV29-1,-,-,CSVERGAENTEAFF,TGCAGCGTGGAAAGGGGGGCGGAGAACACTGAAGCTTTCTTT
TRBJ2-2,TRBV3-1,-,-,CASSQEYGAGTNTGELFF,TGTGCCAGCAGCCAAGAATATGGGGCAGGGACGAACACCGGGGAGCTGTTTTTT
TRBJ2-1,TRBV7-2,few,TRBD1,CASSSMAVGTGVYNEQFF,TGTGCCAGCAGCAGCATGGCGGTCGGGACAGGGGTATACAATGAGCAGTTCTTC
TRBJ2-1,TRBV13,few,-,CASSLGIGVSYNEQFF,TGTGCCAGCAGCTTAGGTATCGGTGTTTCCTACAATGAGCAGTTCTTC
TRBJ2-3,TRBV7-6,-,-,CASSLAEETAGTDTQYF,TGTGCCAGCAGCTTAGCGGAGGAGACCGCTGGCACAGATACGCAGTATTTT
TRBJ1-5,TRBV20-1,-,-,CSARIAGLSVLRGQPQHF,TGCAGTGCTAGAATTGCCGGGCTCTCTGTATTAAGGGGGCAGCCCCAGCATTTT
TRBJ2-1,TRBV7-8,-,TRBD1,CASSLVPPGGVNNEQFF,TGTGCCAGCAGCTTAGTCCCCCCAGGGGGTGTGAACAATGAGCAGTTCTTC
TRBJ2-5,TRBV7-8,-,-,CASSLAATQYF,TGTGCCAGCAGCTTGGCTGCGACCCAGTACTTC
TRBJ2-5,TRBV9,once,TRBD1,CASSSTGTGTGETQYF,TGTGCCAGCAGCTCAACCGGGACAGGGACTGGGGAGACCCAGTACTTC
TRBJ1-2,TRBV29-1,many,-,CSVRDGYGYTF,TGCAGCGTCCGGGACGGATATGGCTACACCTTC
TRBJ2-7,TRBV6-5,-,TRBD2,CASSTSGGGIFYEQYF,TGTGCCAGCAGTACCTCTGGCGGGGGGATCTTCTACGAGCAGTACTTC